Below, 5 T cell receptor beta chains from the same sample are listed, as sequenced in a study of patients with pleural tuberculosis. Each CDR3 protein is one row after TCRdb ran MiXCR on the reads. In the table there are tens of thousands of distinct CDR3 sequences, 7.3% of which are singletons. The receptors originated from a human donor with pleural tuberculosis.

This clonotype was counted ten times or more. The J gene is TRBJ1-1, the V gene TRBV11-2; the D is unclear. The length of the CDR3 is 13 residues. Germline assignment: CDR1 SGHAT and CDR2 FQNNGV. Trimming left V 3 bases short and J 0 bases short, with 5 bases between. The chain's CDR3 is CASSFDLNTEAFF. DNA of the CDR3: TGTGCCAGCAGCTTCGACTTGAACACTGAAGCTTTCTTT.

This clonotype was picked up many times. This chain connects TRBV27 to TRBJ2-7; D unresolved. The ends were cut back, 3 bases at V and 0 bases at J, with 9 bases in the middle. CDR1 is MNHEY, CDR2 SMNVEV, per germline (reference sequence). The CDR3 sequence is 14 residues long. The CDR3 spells CASSFTPDSYEQYF. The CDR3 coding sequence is TGTGCCAGCAGTTTCACCCCGGACTCCTACGAGCAGTACTTC.

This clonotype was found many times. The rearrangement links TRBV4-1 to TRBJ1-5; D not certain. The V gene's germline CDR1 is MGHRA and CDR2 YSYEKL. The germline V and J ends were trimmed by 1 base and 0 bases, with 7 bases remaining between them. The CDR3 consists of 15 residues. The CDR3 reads CASSQGTASNQPQHF. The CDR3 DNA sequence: TGCGCCAGCAGCCAAGGGACGGCTAGCAATCAGCCCCAGCATTTT.

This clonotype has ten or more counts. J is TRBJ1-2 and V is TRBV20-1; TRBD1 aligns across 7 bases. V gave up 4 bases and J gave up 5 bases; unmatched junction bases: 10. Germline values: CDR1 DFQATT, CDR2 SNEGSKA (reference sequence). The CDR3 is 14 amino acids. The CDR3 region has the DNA TGCAGTGCTATAGGACAGGCAATTGCGTATGGCTACACCTTC. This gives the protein CSAIGQAIAYGYTF.

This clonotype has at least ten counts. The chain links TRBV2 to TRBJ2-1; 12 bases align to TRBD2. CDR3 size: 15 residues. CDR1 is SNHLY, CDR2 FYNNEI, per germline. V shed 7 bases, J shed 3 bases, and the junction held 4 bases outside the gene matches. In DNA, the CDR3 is TGTGCCAGCAATCTGGGACTAGCGGGCTACAATGAGCAGTTCTTC. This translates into CASNLGLAGYNEQFF.